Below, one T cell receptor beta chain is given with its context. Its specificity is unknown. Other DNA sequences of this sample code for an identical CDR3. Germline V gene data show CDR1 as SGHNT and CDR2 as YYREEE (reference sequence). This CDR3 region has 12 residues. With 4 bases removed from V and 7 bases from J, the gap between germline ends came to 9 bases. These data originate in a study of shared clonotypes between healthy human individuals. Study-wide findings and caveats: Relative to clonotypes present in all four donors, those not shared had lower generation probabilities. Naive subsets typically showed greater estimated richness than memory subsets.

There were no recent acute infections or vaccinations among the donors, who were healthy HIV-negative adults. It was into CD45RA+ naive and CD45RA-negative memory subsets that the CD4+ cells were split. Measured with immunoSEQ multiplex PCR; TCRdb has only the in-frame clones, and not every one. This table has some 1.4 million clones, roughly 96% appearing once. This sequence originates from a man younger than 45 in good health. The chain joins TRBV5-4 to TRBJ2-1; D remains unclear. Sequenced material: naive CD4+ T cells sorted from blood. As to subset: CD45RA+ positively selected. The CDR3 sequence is CASSPIGNEQFF. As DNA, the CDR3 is TGTGCCAGCAGCCCAATCGGTAATGAGCAGTTCTTC.